One and the same sample provided the 3 T cell receptor beta chains below, sequenced in a study of neurological immune-mediated disorders. MiXCR, applied by TCRdb to the 5' RACE reads, yields one record per CDR3 protein. The repertoire holds about 66,000 distinct CDR3 sequences, roughly 5.5% seen once, with 2.8% in the top ten. Sequencing input: PBMCs. These receptors originate from a woman aged 25-40 years with multiple sclerosis.

This clonotype was recorded at least ten times. The chain uses TRBV5-1 and TRBJ2-7, with D possibly being TRBD2 (5 bases). Germline V gives CDR1 SGHRS, CDR2 YFSETQ. This CDR3 has 14 amino acids. Trimming removed 4 bases at V and 6 bases at J, with 17 bases between. The CDR3 DNA reads as TGCGCCAGCAGCGAACAAGCGCGGGTTGGCGAGCAGTACTTC. This gives the protein CASSEQARVGEQYF.

This clonotype was detected ten times or more. V usage is TRBV3-1 and J usage is TRBJ2-5; a weak D match, TRBD1 (6 bases). The CDR3 has 13 amino acids. V was trimmed by 4 bases and J by 5 bases, leaving 11 bases between them. Per the germline V gene, CDR1 is LGHDT and CDR2 is YNNKEL (reference sequence). The CDR3 spells CASSLQGPETQYF. For the CDR3, the DNA is TGTGCCAGCAGCCTACAGGGTCCGGAGACCCAGTACTTC.

In this sample, this clonotype turned up many times. The chain links TRBV7-8 to TRBJ1-2; TRBD1 agrees at 7 bases. V was pared by 5 bases and J by 8 bases, with 5 bases of the junction left unmatched. Germline CDR1 SGHVS, CDR2 FQNEAQ. The CDR3 is 12 amino acids. Written as DNA, the CDR3 is TGTGCCAGCAGCATAGACAGGGAGGGCTACACCTTC. Encoded protein: CASSIDREGYTF.